The T cell receptor beta chain described here comes from a study of blood T cell repertoires in COVID-19. Looking at the study overall: The United States, Italy and Spain provided the acute and convalescent COVID-19 samples.

V was clipped by 7 bases and J by 0 bases, with 18 bases between them. Germline V gene lookup returns CDR1 LNHDA and CDR2 SQIVND (reference sequence). This CDR3 region has 16 residues. Participants came from about 23 US areas, aged about 18 to 89 years. The table came from immunoSEQ multiplex PCR; TCRdb's copy has only in-frame clones and leaves some out. Altogether some 200,000 clones are present, around four fifths being singletons, with the ten largest covering 12%. The source material was PBMCs or T cells enriched from blood (not recorded which). The rearrangement links TRBV19 to TRBJ1-2, with a weak D call TRBD1 (5 bases). The source is a man aged 35 to 55 who had recovered from COVID-19. This chain's CDR3 is CASISDSWNANYGYTF. The CDR3 DNA is TGTGCCAGTATCTCTGACAGTTGGAACGCTAACTATGGCTACACCTTC.